The 4 T cell receptor beta chains below all came from one sample that was sequenced in a study of blood T cells in healthy people across ages. It was with a sample-barcoded 5' primer and a J-beta primer mix that a second PCR of about 6 to 12 cycles was run. TCRdb reprocessed the 5' RACE reads via MiXCR and lists one record per CDR3 protein. The sample carries around 1,000,000 distinct CDR3 sequences, under 30% recorded once. The sample also formed part of further work on T cells of mothers and their children.

Sequenced: blood. The source of these receptors is a girl aged 2-15 years in good health.

The chain combines TRBV12-5 with TRBJ2-3; D is unresolved. Trimming removed 7 bases at V and 4 bases at J, with 18 bases between. CDR3 length: 15 amino acids. The germline V gene encodes CDR1 LGHNT and CDR2 FRNRAP. This CDR3 is CASAPPSAAPDTQYF. The CDR3 DNA sequence: TGTGCTAGTGCCCCCCCTTCCGCGGCCCCAGATACGCAGTATTTT.

Concerning this clonotype itself: Germline is not matched at one junction end, which may reflect a read error. The chain recombines TRBV5-1 with TRBJ2-1, with 11 bases matching TRBD2. Per germline, CDR1 SGHRS and CDR2 YFSETQ. The CDR3 sequence is 17 residues long. The CDR3, as DNA: TGCGCCAGCAGCCCAAGACCGGGACTAGCGGACCCCAATGGGCAGTTCTTC. The encoded protein is CASSPRPGLADPNGQFF.

V and J are TRBV12-5 and TRBJ2-1, with 7 bases lining up with TRBD2. The junction had 7 bases not matched to a gene; V was cut back by 1 base and J by 4 bases. The V gene's germline CDR1 is LGHNT and CDR2 FRNRAP. The CDR3 is 16 amino acids. DNA of the CDR3: TGTGCTAGTGGTTTGGGGGTGGAGCGGGGATACAATGAGCAGTTCTTC. Translated, it gives CASGLGVERGYNEQFF.

This clonotype was seen many times. The chain joins TRBV6-1 to TRBJ1-1; D gene unclear. This CDR3 comprises 16 residues. V was shortened by 0 bases and J by 5 bases, with 16 bases between the two germline ends. Looked up from germline, CDR1 is MNHNS and CDR2 is SASEGT. CDR3 sequence: CASSEAIEGGRTEAFF. In DNA, the CDR3 is TGTGCCAGCAGTGAAGCCATCGAAGGAGGGAGAACTGAAGCTTTCTTT.